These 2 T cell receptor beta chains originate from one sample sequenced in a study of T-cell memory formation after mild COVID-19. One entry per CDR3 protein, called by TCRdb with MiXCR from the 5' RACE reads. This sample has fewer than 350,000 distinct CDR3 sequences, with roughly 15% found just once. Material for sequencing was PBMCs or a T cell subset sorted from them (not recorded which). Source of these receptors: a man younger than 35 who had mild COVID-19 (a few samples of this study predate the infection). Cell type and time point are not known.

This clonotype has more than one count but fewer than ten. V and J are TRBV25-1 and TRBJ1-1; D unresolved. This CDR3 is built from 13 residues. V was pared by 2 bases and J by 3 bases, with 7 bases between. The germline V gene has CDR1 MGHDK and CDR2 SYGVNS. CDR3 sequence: CASSEGVHTEAFF. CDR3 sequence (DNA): TGTGCCAGCAGTGAAGGGGTTCACACTGAAGCTTTCTTT.

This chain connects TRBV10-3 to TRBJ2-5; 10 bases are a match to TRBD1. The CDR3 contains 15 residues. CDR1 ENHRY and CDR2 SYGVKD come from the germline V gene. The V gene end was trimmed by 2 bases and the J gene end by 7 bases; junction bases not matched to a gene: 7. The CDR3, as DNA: TGTGCCATCAGTGAGCGACAGGGGGCCTCGGGGACCCAGTACTTC. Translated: CAISERQGASGTQYF.